This is a list of T cell receptor beta chains from one sample in a study of response to subunit inactivated influenza vaccine. TCRdb processed the RT-PCR reads anew with MiXCR; each CDR3 protein has one entry. The profile shows 700,000 to 900,000 distinct CDR3 sequences, approximately 22% of them singletons. The input for sequencing was PBMCs from blood, taken roughly 5 days after vaccination. The source of these receptors is a man between 45 and 60 years old who received an inactivated influenza vaccine. Each CDR3 is given with its conserved first and last residue. The D gene is left open where the match is weak. Size is omitted from some rows. Given values are once, few, many or a class for expanded clones.

D gene: .
V gene: TRBV10-3
J gene: TRBJ2-3
clone size: few
CDR3 protein: CAIRPQGGNTDTQYF
CDR3 DNA: TGTGCCATCAGACCTCAGGGCGGGAACACAGATACGCAGTATTTT

D gene: TRBD2
V gene: TRBV20-1
J gene: TRBJ2-3
clone size: .
CDR3 protein: CSARVPSGMTDTQYF
CDR3 DNA: TGCAGTGCTAGAGTTCCTAGCGGGATGACAGATACGCAGTATTTT

D gene: .
V gene: TRBV7-2
J gene: TRBJ1-3
clone size: many
CDR3 protein: CASSPTGGSGNTIYF
CDR3 DNA: TGTGCCAGCAGCCCTACCGGGGGAAGTGGAAACACCATATATTTT

D gene: TRBD2
V gene: TRBV4-3
J gene: TRBJ2-1
clone size: few
CDR3 protein: CASSQELAGGFVNEQFF
CDR3 DNA: TGCGCCAGCAGCCAAGAACTAGCGGGAGGGTTTGTCAATGAGCAGTTCTTC

D gene: .
V gene: TRBV5-8
J gene: TRBJ2-7
clone size: .
CDR3 protein: CASSFGDTAYEQYF
CDR3 DNA: TGTGCCAGCAGCTTCGGGGACACCGCCTACGAGCAGTACTTC

D gene: .
V gene: TRBV9
J gene: TRBJ2-7
clone size: .
CDR3 protein: CASSAGGTVSYEQYF
CDR3 DNA: TGTGCCAGCAGCGCTGGGGGGACAGTCTCCTACGAGCAGTACTTC

D gene: .
V gene: TRBV7-9
J gene: TRBJ2-1
clone size: .
CDR3 protein: CASSGRDRGPYNEQFF
CDR3 DNA: TGTGCCAGCAGCGGGAGGGACAGAGGGCCCTACAATGAGCAGTTCTTC

D gene: .
V gene: TRBV10-3
J gene: TRBJ2-2
clone size: .
CDR3 protein: CAIGIAGATGELFF
CDR3 DNA: TGTGCCATCGGCATCGCAGGGGCCACCGGGGAGCTGTTTTTT

D gene: .
V gene: TRBV12-3/TRBV12-4
J gene: TRBJ2-2
clone size: .
CDR3 protein: CASKAPGAGASGELFF
CDR3 DNA: TGTGCCAGCAAAGCCCCGGGAGCCGGCGCTTCCGGGGAGCTGTTTTTT

D gene: TRBD1
V gene: TRBV28
J gene: TRBJ1-5
clone size: .
CDR3 protein: CASSILRDRGNQPQHF
CDR3 DNA: TGTGCCAGCAGTATTCTCCGGGACAGGGGAAATCAGCCCCAGCATTTT

D gene: .
V gene: TRBV7-9
J gene: TRBJ2-1
clone size: .
CDR3 protein: CASSLDGGDYNGQFF
CDR3 DNA: TGTGCCAGCAGCTTAGATGGCGGGGATTACAATGGGCAGTTCTTC

D gene: TRBD1
V gene: TRBV7-9
J gene: TRBJ2-7
clone size: .
CDR3 protein: CASSLGQGTAAYF
CDR3 DNA: TGTGCCAGCAGCTTAGGACAGGGGACCGCCGCGTACTTC

D gene: .
V gene: TRBV20-1
J gene: TRBJ2-6
clone size: .
CDR3 protein: CSAQDSSSGANVLTF
CDR3 DNA: TGCAGTGCCCAGGACAGTAGCTCTGGGGCCAACGTCCTGACTTTC

D gene: .
V gene: TRBV6-1
J gene: TRBJ2-5
clone size: once
CDR3 protein: CASSSSGGYISQETQYF
CDR3 DNA: TGTGCCAGTTCGTCTTCGGGCGGATACATTTCTCAAGAGACCCAGTACTTC

D gene: .
V gene: TRBV10-3
J gene: TRBJ1-2
clone size: few
CDR3 protein: CAISVLYGYTF
CDR3 DNA: TGTGCCATCAGTGTTTTATATGGCTACACCTTC

D gene: TRBD2
V gene: TRBV29-1
J gene: TRBJ2-3
clone size: .
CDR3 protein: CSVEDLYSGRATDTQYF
CDR3 DNA: TGCAGCGTTGAAGATCTTTATTCAGGGAGGGCCACAGATACGCAGTATTTT

D gene: .
V gene: TRBV27
J gene: TRBJ2-7
clone size: few
CDR3 protein: CASRHNRAQSYEQYF
CDR3 DNA: TGTGCCAGCAGACATAACAGGGCACAATCCTACGAGCAGTACTTC

D gene: .
V gene: TRBV7-2
J gene: TRBJ2-7
clone size: .
CDR3 protein: CASSSVSAGGQYF
CDR3 DNA: TGTGCCAGCAGCTCTGTGTCGGCCGGTGGGCAGTACTTC

D gene: TRBD1
V gene: TRBV4-1
J gene: TRBJ1-2
clone size: .
CDR3 protein: CASKRSGTGVGYTF
CDR3 DNA: TGCGCCAGCAAGCGATCCGGGACAGGGGTTGGCTACACCTTC

D gene: .
V gene: TRBV11-2
J gene: TRBJ2-5
clone size: .
CDR3 protein: CASSLGRAPFQETQYF
CDR3 DNA: TGTGCCAGCAGCTTAGGCAGGGCCCCCTTCCAAGAGACCCAGTACTTC

D gene: .
V gene: TRBV29-1
J gene: TRBJ1-4
clone size: many
CDR3 protein: CSVSATNEKLFF
CDR3 DNA: TGCAGCGTTTCAGCAACTAATGAAAAACTGTTTTTT

D gene: .
V gene: TRBV27
J gene: TRBJ2-1
clone size: few
CDR3 protein: CASSLRAGLGDEQFF
CDR3 DNA: TGTGCCAGCAGTTTAAGGGCGGGTCTGGGAGATGAGCAGTTCTTC

D gene: TRBD2
V gene: TRBV10-3
J gene: TRBJ2-1
clone size: few
CDR3 protein: CAISGGPGPQRGSTYNEQFF
CDR3 DNA: TGTGCCATCAGTGGAGGTCCGGGACCGCAGCGGGGGAGCACCTACAATGAGCAGTTCTTC

D gene: TRBD1
V gene: TRBV4-1
J gene: TRBJ1-5
clone size: .
CDR3 protein: CASSHDRGLQPQHF
CDR3 DNA: TGCGCCAGCAGCCATGACAGGGGGCTTCAGCCCCAGCATTTT

D gene: TRBD2
V gene: TRBV28
J gene: TRBJ2-4
clone size: .
CDR3 protein: CASSIGLAGGQNIQYF
CDR3 DNA: TGTGCCAGCAGTATAGGACTAGCGGGAGGTCAAAACATTCAGTACTTC

D gene: TRBD1
V gene: TRBV3-1
J gene: TRBJ2-5
clone size: .
CDR3 protein: CASSNGVSSTGDQETQYF
CDR3 DNA: TGTGCCTCCAGCAACGGAGTCTCTTCGACAGGGGACCAAGAGACCCAGTACTTC

D gene: .
V gene: TRBV7-8
J gene: TRBJ2-2
clone size: once
CDR3 protein: CASSQMVGELFF
CDR3 DNA: TGTGCCAGCAGCCAGATGGTCGGGGAGCTGTTTTTT

D gene: .
V gene: TRBV2
J gene: TRBJ2-1
clone size: .
CDR3 protein: CASSEEGGYNEQFF
CDR3 DNA: TGTGCCAGCAGTGAAGAGGGGGGGTACAATGAGCAGTTCTTC

D gene: .
V gene: TRBV20-1
J gene: TRBJ2-5
clone size: .
CDR3 protein: CSANDWTQETQYF
CDR3 DNA: TGCAGTGCTAATGACTGGACCCAAGAGACCCAGTACTTC

D gene: .
V gene: TRBV29-1
J gene: TRBJ2-1
clone size: few
CDR3 protein: CSTRQGGVNEQFF
CDR3 DNA: TGCAGCACACGACAAGGGGGTGTCAATGAGCAGTTCTTC

D gene: .
V gene: TRBV9
J gene: TRBJ2-7
clone size: .
CDR3 protein: CASSVALAATYEQYF
CDR3 DNA: TGTGCCAGCAGCGTAGCGCTAGCTGCTACCTACGAGCAGTACTTC

D gene: .
V gene: TRBV5-1
J gene: TRBJ1-6
clone size: few
CDR3 protein: CASYPLIVNSPLHF
CDR3 DNA: TGCGCCAGCTACCCTTTGATCGTTAATTCACCCCTCCACTTT

D gene: TRBD1
V gene: TRBV6-1
J gene: TRBJ2-1
clone size: few
CDR3 protein: CASRDNRGSGNEQFF
CDR3 DNA: TGTGCCAGCAGGGATAACAGGGGGTCTGGCAATGAGCAGTTCTTC

D gene: .
V gene: TRBV28
J gene: TRBJ2-6
clone size: few
CDR3 protein: CASSFGGYSGANVLTF
CDR3 DNA: TGTGCCAGCAGTTTCGGCGGATACTCTGGGGCCAACGTCCTGACTTTC

D gene: .
V gene: TRBV5-1
J gene: TRBJ2-5
clone size: .
CDR3 protein: CASSLTGRVDTQYF
CDR3 DNA: TGCGCCAGCAGCTTGACAGGGCGAGTAGATACCCAGTACTTC

D gene: TRBD2
V gene: TRBV20-1
J gene: TRBJ2-1
clone size: many
CDR3 protein: CSARGREGYNEQFF
CDR3 DNA: TGCAGTGCTAGAGGGCGGGAGGGCTACAATGAGCAGTTCTTC

D gene: .
V gene: TRBV29-1
J gene: TRBJ2-1
clone size: .
CDR3 protein: CSVEENPQAWSYNEQFF
CDR3 DNA: TGCAGCGTTGAAGAAAACCCACAGGCCTGGTCCTACAATGAGCAGTTCTTC

D gene: .
V gene: TRBV28
J gene: TRBJ2-7
clone size: few
CDR3 protein: CASSLWTGTDSYEQYF
CDR3 DNA: TGTGCCAGCAGTTTGTGGACCGGGACGGACTCCTACGAGCAGTACTTC

D gene: TRBD1
V gene: TRBV15
J gene: TRBJ2-3
clone size: .
CDR3 protein: CATSRLPGTGGFTDTQYF
CDR3 DNA: TGTGCCACCAGCAGACTTCCCGGGACAGGGGGTTTCACAGATACGCAGTATTTT

D gene: TRBD1
V gene: TRBV11-1
J gene: TRBJ1-4
clone size: .
CDR3 protein: CASSSRQGASSTNEKLFF
CDR3 DNA: TGTGCCAGCAGCTCCAGACAGGGGGCGTCATCCACAAATGAAAAACTGTTTTTT

D gene: TRBD1
V gene: TRBV2
J gene: TRBJ1-1
clone size: .
CDR3 protein: CASRRTGANTEAFF
CDR3 DNA: TGTGCCAGCAGACGGACAGGGGCGAACACTGAAGCTTTCTTT

D gene: .
V gene: TRBV9
J gene: TRBJ2-2
clone size: few
CDR3 protein: CASSARRDNGELFF
CDR3 DNA: TGTGCCAGCAGCGCGCGAAGGGACAACGGGGAGCTGTTTTTT

D gene: .
V gene: TRBV12-3/TRBV12-4
J gene: TRBJ1-2
clone size: many
CDR3 protein: CASSLWGPAYGYTF
CDR3 DNA: TGTGCCAGCAGTTTATGGGGACCCGCTTATGGCTACACCTTC

D gene: .
V gene: TRBV6-2/TRBV6-3
J gene: TRBJ2-5
clone size: .
CDR3 protein: CASSYSTGRGQETQYF
CDR3 DNA: TGTGCCAGCAGTTACTCGACAGGGCGGGGGCAAGAGACCCAGTACTTC

D gene: .
V gene: TRBV2
J gene: TRBJ1-5
clone size: few
CDR3 protein: CASSARGSRNQPQHF
CDR3 DNA: TGTGCCAGCAGTGCTCGGGGAAGCCGCAATCAGCCCCAGCATTTT

D gene: .
V gene: TRBV12-3/TRBV12-4
J gene: TRBJ1-5
clone size: few
CDR3 protein: CASTRANQPQHF
CDR3 DNA: TGTGCCAGCACCAGAGCGAATCAGCCCCAGCATTTT

D gene: .
V gene: TRBV7-2
J gene: TRBJ2-1
clone size: .
CDR3 protein: CASSPGTWGSYNEQFF
CDR3 DNA: TGTGCCAGCAGCCCAGGGACCTGGGGCTCCTACAATGAGCAGTTCTTC

D gene: .
V gene: TRBV28
J gene: TRBJ1-1
clone size: .
CDR3 protein: CAILGSLGGNTEAFF
CDR3 DNA: TGTGCCATCCTTGGGTCTCTGGGCGGGAACACTGAAGCTTTCTTT

D gene: TRBD1
V gene: TRBV5-1
J gene: TRBJ1-4
clone size: .
CDR3 protein: CASSPPGTGNEKLFF
CDR3 DNA: TGCGCCAGCAGCCCTCCCGGGACAGGGAATGAAAAACTGTTTTTT

D gene: .
V gene: TRBV5-4
J gene: TRBJ1-2
clone size: few
CDR3 protein: CASSSRDALGGGYTF
CDR3 DNA: TGTGCCAGCAGCTCCAGGGACGCCCTGGGGGGGGGCTACACCTTC

D gene: .
V gene: TRBV28
J gene: TRBJ2-6
clone size: .
CDR3 protein: CASSFPRRQASSGANVLTF
CDR3 DNA: TGTGCCAGCAGTTTCCCCCGTAGACAAGCGAGCTCTGGGGCCAACGTCCTGACTTTC

D gene: TRBD2
V gene: TRBV2
J gene: TRBJ2-3
clone size: .
CDR3 protein: CASSEASGGDKDTQYF
CDR3 DNA: TGTGCCAGCAGTGAAGCTAGCGGGGGGGACAAGGATACGCAGTATTTT

D gene: TRBD2
V gene: TRBV7-9
J gene: TRBJ2-1
clone size: few
CDR3 protein: CASTATGTSYEQFF
CDR3 DNA: TGTGCCAGCACCGCTACCGGGACTAGCTATGAGCAGTTCTTC

D gene: .
V gene: TRBV9
J gene: TRBJ2-2
clone size: .
CDR3 protein: CASSVGGVSTGELFF
CDR3 DNA: TGTGCCAGCAGCGTAGGGGGGGTCTCGACCGGGGAGCTGTTTTTT

D gene: .
V gene: TRBV7-2
J gene: TRBJ2-2
clone size: few
CDR3 protein: CASSELRQGWTGELFF
CDR3 DNA: TGTGCCAGCAGCGAGCTTCGGCAGGGTTGGACCGGGGAGCTGTTTTTT

D gene: .
V gene: TRBV24-1
J gene: TRBJ2-2
clone size: .
CDR3 protein: CATRNNTGELFF
CDR3 DNA: TGTGCCACCAGAAATAACACCGGGGAGCTGTTTTTT